Listed here are 28 T cell receptor beta chains from one sample, sequenced in a study of cytomegalovirus exposure and HLA in healthy donors (dated by TCRdb to about 2017). Library generation was performed with the immunoSEQ multiplex PCR assay. For the multiplex PCR, a mixture combining 60 forward primers for TCR Vbeta segments and 13 reverse primers for TCR Jbeta segments was used. TCRdb carries this immuneACCESS record with in-frame sequences only. Its versions omit some clonotypes, under half of them owing to an unresolved V gene in the studies checked, with the rest unexplained. Present in this sample are 250,000 to 350,000 clones, over 70% of which were seen just once. The top ten constitute about 0.3% of the sample. Source material: PBMCs. These receptors came from a girl aged 2-10 years in good health and CMV-seronegative.

This clone showed up just once. The J gene is TRBJ1-2, the V gene TRBV5-8, with 7 positions matching TRBD1. The CDR3 totals 15 residues. CDR1 is SGHTS and CDR2 is YDEGEE in the germline V gene. The J segment lost 4 bases and the V segment lost 9 bases, leaving 15 bases of the junction unmatched. The CDR3 loop is CANIGTTGTVYGYTF. CDR3 in DNA: TGTGCCAACATCGGGACCACAGGGACAGTCTATGGCTACACCTTC. The variable domain in full, completed from reference TRBV5-8 and TRBJ1-2, reads EAGVTQSPTHLIKTRGQQATLRCSPISGHTSVYWYQQALGLGLQFLLWYDEGEERNRGNFPPRFSGRQFPNYSSELNVNALELEDSALYLCANIGTTGTVYGYTFGSGTRLTVV.

This clone was counted once. The rearrangement joins TRBV6-5 to TRBJ2-5; possible D gene TRBD1, 8 bases. Germline assignment: CDR1 MNHEY and CDR2 SVGAGI. This CDR3 has 16 amino acids. V gave up 4 bases and J gave up 4 bases, with 19 bases separating them. CDR3 in DNA: TGTGCCAGCAGTTCTCGACAGGGGAGGGGTCGAGAGACCCAGTACTTC. This translates into CASSSRQGRGRETQYF.

This clone has a handful of counts. Here the CDR3 DNA reads TGTGCCAGCAGCTGGACCCCTCACAGGGGGATTCCTAACTATGGCTACACCTTC. Translated, it gives CASSWTPHRGIPNYGYTF. The chain employs TRBV5-5 and TRBJ1-2, with 8 positions matching TRBD1. The germline gives CDR1 SGHKS, CDR2 YYEKEE (reference sequence). The J segment lost 0 bases and the V segment lost 3 bases, leaving 13 bases of the junction unmatched. CDR3 length: 18 residues.

The CDR3 DNA reads TGTGCCTGGAAAACTAGCGGGACAACGACCGGGGAGCTGTTTTTT. Its protein product is CAWKTSGTTTGELFF. The rearrangement uses TRBV30 and TRBJ2-2; 10 positions match TRBD2. Germline V gene lookup returns CDR1 GTSNPN and CDR2 SVGIG (reference sequence). V was clipped by 4 bases and J by 5 bases; unmatched bases: 7. This CDR3 comprises 15 residues. Looking up the rest from reference TRBV30 and TRBJ2-2 gives the full variable domain: SQTIHQWPATLVQPVGSPLSLECTVEGTSNPNLYWYRQAAGRGLQLLFYSVGIGQISSEVPQNLSASRPQDRQFILSSKKLLLSDSGFYLCAWKTSGTTTGELFFGEGSRLTVL.

The chain recombines TRBV13 with TRBJ1-2; D is ambiguous. Germline CDR1 is PRHDT and CDR2 is FYEKMQ (reference sequence). V lost 0 bases to trimming and J lost 1 base, with 3 bases between them. The CDR3 runs to 13 residues. CDR3 coding DNA: TGTGCCAGCAGCTTAGGCAGTAACTATGGCTACACCTTC. Its translation: CASSLGSNYGYTF. Combining the CDR3 with reference TRBV13 and TRBJ1-2 gives the whole variable domain AAGVIQSPRHLIKEKRETATLKCYPIPRHDTVYWYQQGPGQDPQFLISFYEKMQSDKGSIPDRFSAQQFSDYHSELNMSSLELGDSALYFCASSLGSNYGYTFGSGTRLTVV.

The rearrangement uses TRBV27 and TRBJ1-1, with 9 nucleotides matching TRBD1. Trimming cost V 3 bases and J 4 bases; bases outside gene matches: 9. CDR3 length equals 16 residues. Germline V gene lookup returns CDR1 MNHEY and CDR2 SMNVEV (reference sequence). CDR3 nucleotides: TGTGCCAGCAGTTTTCTTACAGGGACAGGGCCCACTGAAGCTTTCTTT. Its protein product is CASSFLTGTGPTEAFF.

The chain employs TRBV29-1 and TRBJ1-1; the D is unclear. The ends were cut back, 2 bases at V and 0 bases at J, with 7 bases in the middle. This CDR3 has 13 amino acids. Germline CDR1 is SQVTM and CDR2 is ANQGSEA. CDR3 bases: TGCAGCGTTGAAAGAGCTATGAACACTGAAGCTTTCTTT. Its protein product is CSVERAMNTEAFF.

This clone was recorded once. V usage is TRBV6-4 and J usage is TRBJ1-1; weak D call: TRBD1 (5 bases). V dropped 7 bases and J dropped 0 bases, with 12 bases sitting between them. CDR3 length: 14 amino acids. The germline gives CDR1 MRHNA, CDR2 SNTAGT. The CDR3 protein is CASKTDRMNTEAFF. CDR3 nucleotide sequence: TGTGCCAGCAAGACAGATAGGATGAACACTGAAGCTTTCTTT.

The rearrangement joins TRBV19 to TRBJ1-2; no reliable D call. The CDR3 is made up of 12 amino acids. Trimming stripped 8 bases from V and 7 bases from J, with 14 bases between. From germline, CDR1 is LNHDA and CDR2 SQIVND (reference sequence). The CDR3 sequence: CASSLLLGGYTF. The CDR3 nucleotides read TGTGCCAGTTCCCTCCTCCTCGGTGGCTACACCTTC. The full variable domain, its missing parts supplied by reference TRBV19 and TRBJ1-2, is DGGITQSPKYLFRKEGQNVTLSCEQNLNHDAMYWYRQDPGQGLRLIYYSQIVNDFQKGDIAEGYSVSREKKESFPLTVTSAQKNPTAFYLCASSLLLGGYTFGSGTRLTVV.

The chain uses TRBV2 and TRBJ2-1, with D uncertain. This CDR3 spans 11 amino acids. Germline V CDR1 and CDR2: SNHLY, FYNNEI. Trimming pared 4 bases from V and 8 bases from J, leaving 6 bases between. CDR3 residues: CASSVIHEQFF. The CDR3 DNA reads TGTGCCAGCAGTGTTATCCATGAGCAGTTCTTC.

This clone was counted once. The rearrangement uses TRBV4-2 and TRBJ2-1; 14 bases map to TRBD2. The J segment lost 8 bases and the V segment lost 3 bases, leaving 9 bases of the junction unmatched. Germline lookup yields CDR1 LGHNA and CDR2 YNFKEQ. The CDR3 is 17 amino acids. CDR3 DNA sequence: TGTGCCAGCAGCCAGAAGGGACTAGCGGGGGCCGGGGATGAGCAGTTCTTC. It encodes CASSQKGLAGAGDEQFF.

The V gene is TRBV13, the J gene TRBJ2-4, with D uncertain. From germline, CDR1 is PRHDT and CDR2 FYEKMQ (reference sequence). This CDR3 has 14 residues. Trimming took off 8 bases at V and 4 bases at J, with 15 bases between the two ends. The CDR3 coding sequence is TGTGCCAGCGGCTATGGGCACCGGAAAAACATTCAGTACTTC. Its protein product is CASGYGHRKNIQYF.

The chain uses TRBV2 and TRBJ1-2, with D possibly being TRBD1 (5 bases). The germline V gene encodes CDR1 SNHLY and CDR2 FYNNEI. The V and J ends lost 2 bases and 4 bases respectively, with 20 bases between them. The CDR3 covers 17 residues. CDR3 coding DNA: TGTGCCAGCAGTGAATGGGGGGGTGTGGGGATGACCTATGGCTACACCTTC. Protein sequence: CASSEWGGVGMTYGYTF.

The chain recombines TRBV28 with TRBJ2-5, with TRBD1 matching over 7 bases. The J call is in doubt because the DNA end fits TRBJ2-7 better. The CDR3 has 15 amino acids. In germline, CDR1 is MDHEN, CDR2 SYDVKM. The CDR3 bases are TGTGCCAGCAGTCCCGGGACAGCCCATTCCTACGAGCAGTACTTC. It translates to CASSPGTAHSYEQYF.

The chain links TRBV6-5 to TRBJ2-2; 7 bases match TRBD1. The CDR3 runs 15 residues. Germline CDR1 reads MNHEY; CDR2 reads SVGAGI. The V gene end was trimmed by 0 bases and the J gene end by 5 bases; junction bases not matched to a gene: 3. The CDR3 loop is CASSYSVQGTGELFF. The CDR3 DNA reads TGTGCCAGCAGTTACTCGGTACAGGGGACCGGGGAGCTGTTTTTT.

This chain connects TRBV2 to TRBJ1-2; D is ambiguous. There are 13 residues in the CDR3. Trimming stripped 6 bases from V and 4 bases from J, with 12 bases between. Germline assignment: CDR1 SNHLY and CDR2 FYNNEI. Here the CDR3 DNA reads TGTGCCAGCAGGAGAGCCCGTACCTATGGCTACACCTTC. This translates into CASRRARTYGYTF.

This clone was seen just once. This chain joins TRBV4-1 and TRBJ1-1, with D perhaps TRBD1 (5 bases). CDR3 length: 14 amino acids. The V gene's germline CDR1 is MGHRA and CDR2 YSYEKL. Trimming took off 0 bases at V and 4 bases at J, with 9 bases between the two ends. The CDR3 region is CASSQEGVATEAFF. In nucleotides, the CDR3 is TGCGCCAGCAGCCAAGAAGGGGTGGCCACTGAAGCTTTCTTT.

This clone came up a few times. This chain joins TRBV21-1 and TRBJ2-2; the D call TRBD1 from the table was never checked on the DNA. TRBV21-1 is a pseudogene locus. CDR3 length: 15 amino acids. The chain's CDR3 is CASSTGTANTGELFF. The DNA of the CDR3 is TGTGCCAGCAGCACTGGGACAGCGAACACCGGGGAGCTGTTTTTT.

V gene TRBV7-2 combines with J gene TRBJ2-7; 10 bases map to TRBD1. CDR1 and CDR2 (germline): SGHTA, FQGNSA. The CDR3 sequence is 14 residues long. With V trimmed by 6 bases and J by 5 bases, 7 bases remained unmatched. The chain's CDR3 is CASSYRQGADEQYF. DNA for the CDR3: TGTGCCAGCAGTTATCGACAGGGGGCCGACGAGCAGTACTTC.

As regards this clone: Other DNA sequences of this sample code for an identical CDR3. The chain recombines TRBV7-9 with TRBJ1-5; D is undetermined. Trimming removed 0 bases at V and 2 bases at J, with 5 bases between. This CDR3 is 14 amino acids long. The germline V gene encodes CDR1 SEHNR and CDR2 FQNEAQ (reference sequence). CDR3 nucleotides: TGTGCCAGCAGCTTAGCCCCGGGCAATCAGCCCCAGCATTTT. Residues: CASSLAPGNQPQHF.

Only a few counts were recorded for this clone. The rearrangement links TRBV28 to TRBJ2-1; 10 bases are shared with TRBD1. J lost 9 bases, V lost 4 bases, and 9 bases had no gene match. The CDR3 has 15 amino acids. The germline CDR1 and CDR2 sequences are MDHEN and SYDVKM. CDR3 amino acids: CASSSSMTGGGEQFF. The DNA for the CDR3 is TGTGCCAGCAGTTCCTCCATGACAGGGGGCGGTGAGCAGTTCTTC.

The chain uses TRBV11-2 and TRBJ2-5; 8 bases map to TRBD1. The junction had 11 bases not matched to a gene; V was cut back by 7 bases and J by 4 bases. The germline V gene has CDR1 SGHAT and CDR2 FQNNGV. The CDR3 contains 15 residues. The CDR3 loop reads CASNDLGQGGETQYF. The CDR3 DNA is TGTGCCAGCAACGATCTAGGACAGGGCGGAGAGACCCAGTACTTC.

This clone was detected once. The chain couples TRBV9 to TRBJ2-1; D may be TRBD2 (5 bases). This CDR3 has 16 residues. V was cut by 4 bases and J by 7 bases, with 21 bases left in between. CDR1 and CDR2 from the germline V gene are SGDLS and YYNGEE. The CDR3, as DNA: TGTGCCAGCAGCCAGAGGGTAGCCCGACAATGGAATGAGCAGTTCTTC. Its translation: CASSQRVARQWNEQFF.

The chain uses TRBV5-6 and TRBJ1-2; D perhaps matches TRBD1 (5 bases). V was trimmed by 4 bases and J by 4 bases, leaving 17 bases between them. The CDR3 loop spans 15 amino acids. CDR1 and CDR2 (germline): SGHDT, YYEEEE. CDR3 DNA sequence: TGTGCCAGCAGCCCATGGGAAGGGGCACCCTATGGCTACACCTTC. Encoded protein: CASSPWEGAPYGYTF.

The rearrangement links TRBV19 to TRBJ2-7; possible D gene TRBD1, 6 bases. Germline V CDR1 and CDR2: LNHDA, SQIVND (reference sequence). The V gene lost 5 bases and the J gene lost 5 bases, with 16 bases spanning the gap. The CDR3 loop spans 14 amino acids. The DNA of the CDR3 is TGTGCCAGTAGTCCCCGTCACAGGGACCACGAGCAGTACTTC. It translates to CASSPRHRDHEQYF. Supplemented by reference TRBV19 and TRBJ2-7, the full variable domain reads DGGITQSPKYLFRKEGQNVTLSCEQNLNHDAMYWYRQDPGQGLRLIYYSQIVNDFQKGDIAEGYSVSREKKESFPLTVTSAQKNPTAFYLCASSPRHRDHEQYFGPGTRLTVT.

CDR3 in amino acids: CASRYRGMNTEAFF. For the CDR3, the DNA is TGTGCCAGCAGGTACAGGGGTATGAACACTGAAGCTTTCTTT. The rearrangement uses TRBV2 and TRBJ1-1, with 7 bases lining up with TRBD1. Germline values: CDR1 SNHLY, CDR2 FYNNEI. V shed 6 bases, J shed 0 bases, and the junction held 4 bases outside the gene matches. The CDR3 contains 14 residues.

This clone was counted a single time. The V call is TRBV30, the J call TRBJ1-3; no clear D gene. The germline gives CDR1 GTSNPN, CDR2 SVGIG (reference sequence). The CDR3 has 14 residues. V was cut by 5 bases and J by 0 bases, with 11 bases left in between. Written as DNA, the CDR3 is TGTGCCTGGGGAGGAGGGATCTCTGGAAACACCATATATTTT. It translates to CAWGGGISGNTIYF.

The rearrangement links TRBV7-3 to TRBJ2-1; D unclear. CDR3 length equals 15 residues. Looked up from germline, CDR1 is SGHTA and CDR2 is FQGTGA. V was shortened by 4 bases and J by 1 base, with 11 bases between the two germline ends. CDR3 loop: CASSYRSVSYNEQFF. The CDR3 DNA is TGTGCCAGCAGCTATAGGAGCGTTTCCTACAATGAGCAGTTCTTC.